This TCR beta chain originates from a study of persistence of HIV-infected CD4 T cells. Study details: Median time on suppressive ART was less than nine years.

As concerns this clone: No antigen is known for it.

Sequencing used immunoSEQ version 4 in survey mode. Some clones are missing from TCRdb's copy, which holds only in-frame ones; the method was immunoSEQ multiplex PCR. This table holds about 36,000 clones, around 85% found once. The CDR3 is 14 amino acids. V dropped 1 base and J dropped 4 bases, with 10 bases sitting between them. Germline V lookup: CDR1 SGHTA, CDR2 FQGNSA. The stimulus was an HIV-1 Gag 15-mer peptide pool, 0.95 to 1 ug/peptide/mL. Sorted nonresponding memory CD4+ T cells were CD40L-negative, CD69-negative, CD45RO-high. Donors had CD4+ T cell counts above 400 cells/uL and were CMV-seropositive.

This sequence joins TRBV7-2 and TRBJ2-5; TRBD1 or TRBD2 may be the D gene (5 bases each). The sample here was cultured CD4+ T cells from PBMCs, taken from a patient who received antiretroviral therapy. This clonotype was sampled from an adult with HIV. The donor label of this sample is uncertain. Here the CDR3 DNA reads TGTGCCAGCAGCTTAGGGGGGACGAGAGAGACCCAGTACTTC. This translates into CASSLGGTRETQYF.